These 21 T cell receptor beta chains originate from one sample sequenced in a study of CD8 T cells in ankylosing spondylitis (dated by TCRdb to 2016 to 2017). Libraries were made using 5' RACE. These reads were obtained on an Illumina HiSeq 2500. TCRdb applied fastp at Q25 and MiXCR to the public reads, then kept only in-frame beta chains. Entries that share a CDR3 protein sequence are merged under the most common genes and DNA. Within this sample are hundreds of thousands of distinct CDR3 sequences, with 20% to 30% of them counted one time only. The ten largest account for 5% to 8% of the sample. Sequencing input: blood, either unsorted or a sorted T cell fraction (not recorded which). The origin of the receptors is a male donor with ankylosing spondylitis or in good health (not recorded which).

The chain recombines TRBV5-1 with TRBJ2-5, with D possibly matching TRBD2 (6 bases). Germline V gene data show CDR1 as SGHRS and CDR2 as YFSETQ. The germline V and J ends were trimmed by 0 bases and 2 bases, with 11 bases remaining between them. There are 15 residues in the CDR3. In DNA form, the CDR3 reads TGCGCCAGCAGCTTGGAGGCTAGCGTACAAGAGACCCAGTACTTC. Its protein is CASSLEASVQETQYF.

The chain carries TRBV20-1 and TRBJ2-2; 12 positions agree with TRBD2. The CDR3 runs 16 residues. Germline lookup yields CDR1 DFQATT and CDR2 SNEGSKA (reference sequence). Trimming took 1 base from V and 4 from J; bases not matched to a gene: 4. The CDR3 DNA sequence: TGCAGTGCTAGAGGAGGACTAGCGGGACGCACCGGGGAGCTGTTTTTT. Its protein is CSARGGLAGRTGELFF.

This clonotype was seen ten or more times. The chain is built from TRBV6-6 and TRBJ2-5; no reliable D call. Between the trimmed V and J ends, which lost 2 bases and 3 bases, there was a span of 7 bases. CDR1 and CDR2 (germline): MNHNY, SVGAGI (reference sequence). The CDR3 contains 13 residues. The CDR3 DNA follows: TGTGCCAGCAGTTACGGCCAGAAAGAGACCCAGTACTTC. Its protein product is CASSYGQKETQYF.

This clonotype occurred a few times. This chain connects TRBV29-1 to TRBJ2-7; the match to TRBD2 covers 7 bases. CDR1 is SQVTM and CDR2 is ANQGSEA in the germline V gene. V lost 6 bases and J lost 3; bases outside the gene matches: 5. CDR3 size: 12 residues. The CDR3 sequence: CSVVSGDYEQYF. For the CDR3, the DNA is TGCAGCGTGGTAAGCGGGGACTACGAGCAGTACTTC.

This clonotype was observed a few times. The chain couples TRBV20-1 to TRBJ2-7; TRBD2 aligns across 14 bases. The J segment lost 4 bases and the V segment lost 2 bases, leaving 4 bases of the junction unmatched. The CDR3 runs 15 residues. The V gene's germline CDR1 is DFQATT and CDR2 SNEGSKA (reference sequence). CDR3 DNA: TGCAGTGCTAGAATTGGACTAGCGGGAGGATACGAGCAGTACTTC. It translates to CSARIGLAGGYEQYF.

This clonotype was seen ten or more times. The V call is TRBV12-3 or TRBV12-4, the J call TRBJ2-7; 7 nucleotides align to TRBD1. The CDR3 runs 14 residues. The J segment lost 0 bases and the V segment lost 2 bases, leaving 1 base of the junction unmatched. This CDR3 is CASSLNRGSYEQYF. For the CDR3, the DNA is TGTGCCAGCAGTTTAAACAGGGGCTCCTACGAGCAGTACTTC.

This clonotype was recorded at least ten times. The genes are TRBV4-1 and TRBJ2-5, with 9 bases fitting TRBD2. Germline loops: CDR1 MGHRA, CDR2 YSYEKL. The CDR3 runs to 13 residues. Unmatched junction bases numbered 2, after V lost 4 bases and J lost 5 bases. The CDR3 loop reads CASSRGRAETQYF. CDR3 bases: TGCGCCAGCAGCCGCGGGAGGGCCGAGACCCAGTACTTC.

This clonotype has ten or more counts. The rearrangement joins TRBV3-1 to TRBJ2-5, with TRBD2 matching 11 bases. With V trimmed by 4 bases and J by 0 bases, 1 base remained unmatched. This CDR3 comprises 15 residues. Germline CDR1 is LGHDT and CDR2 is YNNKEL (reference sequence). CDR3 amino acids: CASSPSGRYQETQYF. CDR3 DNA sequence: TGTGCCAGCAGCCCTAGCGGGAGGTACCAAGAGACCCAGTACTTC.

This clonotype has just a few counts. V and J are TRBV6-4 and TRBJ2-5; 14 nucleotides align to TRBD2. The CDR3 consists of 21 residues. CDR1 is MRHNA and CDR2 is SNTAGT in the germline V gene. Trimming removed 5 bases from V and 2 bases from J; junction bases left unmatched: 19. The chain's CDR3 is CASSRSGRRTSGRNAQETQYF. CDR3 nucleotide sequence: TGTGCCAGCAGTAGATCGGGGCGACGGACTAGCGGGAGGAATGCTCAAGAGACCCAGTACTTC.

In its sample, this clonotype was seen many times. The gene calls are TRBV4-1 and TRBJ1-3; D uncertain. The CDR3 is 15 residues long. With 1 base removed from V and 4 bases from J, the gap between germline ends came to 11 bases. CDR1 and CDR2 (germline): MGHRA, YSYEKL. Here the CDR3 reads CASSQGPTSGNTIYF. As DNA, the CDR3 is TGCGCCAGCAGCCAAGGTCCCACCTCAGGAAACACCATATATTTT.

The sample holds one count of this clonotype. V usage is TRBV5-6 and J usage is TRBJ2-7; 8 positions agree with TRBD2. Germline V gene lookup returns CDR1 SGHDT and CDR2 YYEEEE. J was trimmed by 4 bases and V by 4 bases; bases with no gene match: 10. The CDR3 has 15 amino acids. CDR3 amino acids: CASSERPAGGYEQYF. The DNA for the CDR3 is TGTGCCAGCAGCGAAAGACCGGCGGGAGGTTACGAGCAGTACTTC.

In its sample, this clonotype was seen many times. The V and J genes are TRBV5-1 and TRBJ2-3; 13 bases agree with TRBD2. The V and J ends lost 3 bases and 7 bases, in that order; junction bases with no gene match: 8. Germline lookup yields CDR1 SGHRS and CDR2 YFSETQ. The CDR3 loop spans 16 amino acids. Here the CDR3 DNA reads TGCGCCAGCAGCTCTGACCCGGGACTAGCGGGAAATACGCAGTATTTT. Translated, it gives CASSSDPGLAGNTQYF.

V and J are TRBV6-1 and TRBJ1-1, with no clear D. Germline lookup yields CDR1 MNHNS and CDR2 SASEGT. This CDR3 has 15 residues. V was pared by 2 bases and J by 0 bases, with 10 bases between. The DNA for the CDR3 is TGTGCCAGCAGTGAATTCGGGGTTATGAACACTGAAGCTTTCTTT. Translating gives CASSEFGVMNTEAFF.

This clonotype was seen a single time. The V call is TRBV10-3, the J call TRBJ2-1, with D possibly TRBD2 on 5 matching bases. Per germline, CDR1 ENHRY and CDR2 SYGVKD. V was shortened by 7 bases and J by 4 bases, with 11 bases between the two germline ends. CDR3 length: 13 amino acids. The CDR3: CAIKSGGYNEQFF. CDR3 in DNA: TGTGCCATCAAGTCCGGAGGATACAATGAGCAGTTCTTC.

To note about this clonotype: Since a much larger clone is just one base distant, this may be a read error. The gene calls are TRBV28 and TRBJ2-3; D is undetermined. CDR1 and CDR2 (germline): MDHEN, SYDVKM. With 7 bases removed from V and 4 bases from J, the gap between germline ends came to 6 bases. The CDR3 consists of 11 residues. In DNA form, the CDR3 reads TGTGCCAGCAAAGGGTCAGATACGCAGTATTTT. Translation: CASKGSDTQYF. The entire variable domain, with the rest obtained from reference TRBV28 and TRBJ2-3, is as follows: DVKVTQSSRYLVKRTGEKVFLECVQDMDHENMFWYRQDPGLGLRLIYFSYDVKMKEKGDIPEGYSVSREKKERFSLILESASTNQTSMYLCASKGSDTQYFGPGTRLTVL.

This clonotype was observed many times. This rearrangement joins TRBV20-1 to TRBJ1-5; unclear D gene. Germline assignment: CDR1 DFQATT and CDR2 SNEGSKA (reference sequence). V was cut by 5 bases and J by 3 bases, with 8 bases left in between. The CDR3 is 12 amino acids. The CDR3 loop reads CSASRINQPQHF. The CDR3, as DNA: TGCAGTGCTTCTAGGATCAATCAGCCCCAGCATTTT.

This clonotype was seen repeatedly, ten times or more. The chain recombines TRBV29-1 with TRBJ2-3; 8 bases are a match to TRBD2. CDR1 is SQVTM, CDR2 ANQGSEA, per germline. The V gene end was trimmed by 6 bases and the J gene end by 1 base; junction bases not matched to a gene: 15. The CDR3 has 17 amino acids. This CDR3 reads CSVGGGFGLAGTDTQYF. The CDR3 DNA reads TGCAGCGTGGGCGGTGGCTTCGGACTAGCTGGCACAGATACGCAGTATTTT.

This clonotype has a count of ten or more. This chain uses TRBV27 with TRBJ2-5; D gene uncertain. This CDR3 contains 12 residues. Germline loops: CDR1 MNHEY, CDR2 SMNVEV (reference sequence). The V end lost 5 bases, the J end lost 5 bases, and 9 bases lay between the germline ends. The CDR3 DNA reads TGTGCCAGCAGTCGGCCCTCGGAGACCCAGTACTTC. Translated: CASSRPSETQYF.

Many counts were recorded for this clonotype. V gene TRBV6-5 combines with J gene TRBJ2-1; no firm D call. This CDR3 has 15 amino acids. CDR1 and CDR2 (germline): MNHEY, SVGAGI. Trimming removed 2 bases at V and 0 bases at J, with 8 bases between. The CDR3 sequence: CASSYDLTSYNEQFF. The CDR3 DNA is TGTGCCAGCAGTTACGACCTAACCTCCTACAATGAGCAGTTCTTC.

This rearrangement joins TRBV20-1 to TRBJ1-2; maybe TRBD1 (6 bases). The CDR3 is 12 residues long. Trimming shortened V by 5 bases and J by 4 bases, and 11 bases separated the two germline ends. Germline CDR1 is DFQATT and CDR2 is SNEGSKA (reference sequence). The CDR3 DNA reads TGCAGTGCTGGCTCGGGGGCCTATGGCTACACCTTC. Translation: CSAGSGAYGYTF.

The gene calls are TRBV5-1 and TRBJ1-1; 11 bases line up with TRBD1. Trimming at V came to 7 bases and at J to 5 bases, leaving 22 bases not matched to a gene. CDR1 is SGHRS, CDR2 YFSETQ, per germline. This CDR3 is 19 amino acids long. In DNA, the CDR3 is TGCGCCAGCCGCACCATCCGGGACAGGGGGGCGCGGACGCGGACTGAAGCTTTCTTT. Amino acid sequence: CASRTIRDRGARTRTEAFF.